The table lists the clone carrying this T cell receptor (beta chain) with many counts. The antigen is undetermined. This entry is derived from a study of neurological immune-mediated disorders. Study-wide background: The 35 or so multiple sclerosis patients comprised roughly 31 relapsing-remitting and 3 secondary progressive cases.

A 10-nucleotide random UMI tagged transcripts in template-switch 5'RACE cDNA synthesis. One entry per CDR3 protein results from TCRdb running MiXCR on the 5' RACE reads. This table holds approximately 100,000 distinct CDR3 sequences, 3.5% to 4% found once. V gave up 6 bases and J gave up 1 base, with 18 bases separating them. This CDR3 is 16 amino acids long. Germline CDR1 and CDR2: WNHNN and SYGVQD (reference sequence). Study observations and caveats: Private repertoires in all groups were suggested by the absence of shared CDR3 amino acid sequences among expanded clones across subjects. HTLV-1-associated myelopathy had the most TCR clonal expansion, whereas multiple sclerosis had the least (lower than in healthy controls).

The specimen sequenced was PBMCs. The clonotype originates from a woman aged 18-30 years with multiple sclerosis. The rearrangement uses TRBV10-1 and TRBJ1-1, with D maybe TRBD1 (6 bases). CDR3 DNA: TGCGCCAGCAGAGCAAAAAGGGGGTCGGAGAACACTGAAGCTTTCTTT. It is translated as CASRAKRGSENTEAFF.